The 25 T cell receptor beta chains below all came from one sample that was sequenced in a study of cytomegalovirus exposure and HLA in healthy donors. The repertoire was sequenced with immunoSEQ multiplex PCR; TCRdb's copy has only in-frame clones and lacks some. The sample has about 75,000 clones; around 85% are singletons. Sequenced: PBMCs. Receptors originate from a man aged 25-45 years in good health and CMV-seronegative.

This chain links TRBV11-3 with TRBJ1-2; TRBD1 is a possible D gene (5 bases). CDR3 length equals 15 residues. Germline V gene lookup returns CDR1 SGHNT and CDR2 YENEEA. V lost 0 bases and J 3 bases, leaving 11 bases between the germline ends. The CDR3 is CASSLDRRGHYGYTF. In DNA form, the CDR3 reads TGTGCCAGCAGCTTAGACAGGCGGGGCCACTATGGCTACACCTTC.

The CDR3 loop is CASSPSLVPTEAFF. The CDR3 DNA reads as TGTGCCAGCAGTCCGTCGTTAGTACCCACTGAAGCTTTCTTT. The V and J genes are TRBV27 and TRBJ1-1; unclear D gene. Germline CDR1 is MNHEY and CDR2 is SMNVEV (reference sequence). V lost 5 bases, J lost 4 bases, and 14 bases lay in between. The CDR3 loop spans 14 amino acids.

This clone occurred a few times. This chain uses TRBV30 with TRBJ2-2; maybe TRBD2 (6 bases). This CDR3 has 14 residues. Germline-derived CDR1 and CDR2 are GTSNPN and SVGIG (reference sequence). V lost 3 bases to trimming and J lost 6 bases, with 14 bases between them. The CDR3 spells CAWRLESGAGELFF. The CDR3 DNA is TGTGCCTGGAGGCTTGAGTCGGGGGCCGGGGAGCTGTTTTTT.

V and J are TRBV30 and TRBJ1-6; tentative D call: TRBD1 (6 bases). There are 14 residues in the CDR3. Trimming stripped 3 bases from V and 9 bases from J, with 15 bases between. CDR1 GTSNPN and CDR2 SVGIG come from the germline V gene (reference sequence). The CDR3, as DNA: TGTGCCTGGAGCGCAATGGGGGCTCTTTCACCCCTCCACTTT. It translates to CAWSAMGALSPLHF.

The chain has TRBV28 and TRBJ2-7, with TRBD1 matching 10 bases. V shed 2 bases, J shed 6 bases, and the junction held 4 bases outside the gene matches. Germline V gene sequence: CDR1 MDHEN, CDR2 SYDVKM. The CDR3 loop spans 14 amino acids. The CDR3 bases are TGTGCCAGCAGTTTAGGCGGACAGGGGGGCGAGCAGTACTTC. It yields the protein CASSLGGQGGEQYF.

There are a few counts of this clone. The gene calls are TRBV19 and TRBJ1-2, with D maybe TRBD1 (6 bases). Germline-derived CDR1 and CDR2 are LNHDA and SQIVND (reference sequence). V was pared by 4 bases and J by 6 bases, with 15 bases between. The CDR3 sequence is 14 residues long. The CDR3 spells CASSTRGSRDGYTF. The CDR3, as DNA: TGTGCCAGTAGTACAAGGGGGAGTCGGGATGGCTACACCTTC. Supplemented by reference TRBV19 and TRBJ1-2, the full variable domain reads DGGITQSPKYLFRKEGQNVTLSCEQNLNHDAMYWYRQDPGQGLRLIYYSQIVNDFQKGDIAEGYSVSREKKESFPLTVTSAQKNPTAFYLCASSTRGSRDGYTFGSGTRLTVV.

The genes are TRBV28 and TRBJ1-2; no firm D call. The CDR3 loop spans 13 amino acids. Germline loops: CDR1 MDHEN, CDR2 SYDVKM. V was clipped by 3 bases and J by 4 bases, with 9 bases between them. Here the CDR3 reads CASSFPAVYGYTF. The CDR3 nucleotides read TGTGCCAGCAGTTTCCCGGCGGTCTATGGCTACACCTTC.

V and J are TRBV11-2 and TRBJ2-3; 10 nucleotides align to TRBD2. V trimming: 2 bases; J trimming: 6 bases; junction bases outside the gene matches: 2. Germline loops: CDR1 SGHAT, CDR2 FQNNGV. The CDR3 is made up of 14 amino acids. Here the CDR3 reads CASSLSSGRDTQYF. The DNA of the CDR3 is TGTGCCAGCAGCTTAAGTAGCGGGAGGGATACGCAGTATTTT.

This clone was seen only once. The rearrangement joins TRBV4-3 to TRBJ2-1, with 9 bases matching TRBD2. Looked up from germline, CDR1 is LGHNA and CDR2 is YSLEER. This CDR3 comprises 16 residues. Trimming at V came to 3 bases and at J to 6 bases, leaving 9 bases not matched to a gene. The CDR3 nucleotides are TGCGCCAGCAGCCATCCTTTTAGCGGGAGCCCCAATGAGCAGTTCTTC. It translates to CASSHPFSGSPNEQFF.

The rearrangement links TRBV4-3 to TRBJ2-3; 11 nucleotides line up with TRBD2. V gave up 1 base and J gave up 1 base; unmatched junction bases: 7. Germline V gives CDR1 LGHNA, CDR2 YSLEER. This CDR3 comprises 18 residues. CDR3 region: CASSQAWTSGRGTDTQYF. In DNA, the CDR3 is TGCGCCAGCAGCCAAGCTTGGACTAGCGGGCGTGGCACAGATACGCAGTATTTT.

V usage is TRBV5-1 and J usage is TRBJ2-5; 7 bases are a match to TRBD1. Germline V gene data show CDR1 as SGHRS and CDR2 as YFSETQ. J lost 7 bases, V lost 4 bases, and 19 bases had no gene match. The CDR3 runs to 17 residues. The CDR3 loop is CASSITDREARAGTQYF. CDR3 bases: TGCGCCAGCAGCATCACCGACAGGGAAGCCCGGGCAGGGACCCAGTACTTC.

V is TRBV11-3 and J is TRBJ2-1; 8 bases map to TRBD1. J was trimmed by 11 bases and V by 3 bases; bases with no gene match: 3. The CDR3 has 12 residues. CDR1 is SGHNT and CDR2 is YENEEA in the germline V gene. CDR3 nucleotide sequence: TGTGCCAGCAGCTTGCAGGGGGCGAAGCAGTTCTTC. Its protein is CASSLQGAKQFF.

CDR3 residues: CASSLGLAGAGETQYF. The CDR3 region has the DNA TGCGCCAGCAGCTTGGGACTAGCGGGGGCAGGGGAGACCCAGTACTTC. This chain links TRBV5-1 with TRBJ2-5, with 12 bases that match TRBD2. CDR1 and CDR2 from the germline V gene are SGHRS and YFSETQ. The junction had 5 bases not matched to a gene; V was cut back by 0 bases and J by 5 bases. The CDR3 is 16 amino acids.

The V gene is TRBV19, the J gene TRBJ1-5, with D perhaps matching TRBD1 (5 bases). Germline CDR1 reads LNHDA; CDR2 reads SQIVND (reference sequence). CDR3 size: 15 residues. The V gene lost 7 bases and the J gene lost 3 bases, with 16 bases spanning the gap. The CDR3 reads CASTQQVRVNQPQHF. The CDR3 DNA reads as TGTGCCAGTACCCAACAGGTTCGGGTCAATCAGCCCCAGCATTTT.

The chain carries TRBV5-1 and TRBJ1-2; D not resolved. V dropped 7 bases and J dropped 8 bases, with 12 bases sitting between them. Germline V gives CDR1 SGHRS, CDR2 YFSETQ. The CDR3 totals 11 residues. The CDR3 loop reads CASGESAGYTF. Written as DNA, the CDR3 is TGCGCCAGCGGGGAGTCTGCGGGCTACACCTTC.

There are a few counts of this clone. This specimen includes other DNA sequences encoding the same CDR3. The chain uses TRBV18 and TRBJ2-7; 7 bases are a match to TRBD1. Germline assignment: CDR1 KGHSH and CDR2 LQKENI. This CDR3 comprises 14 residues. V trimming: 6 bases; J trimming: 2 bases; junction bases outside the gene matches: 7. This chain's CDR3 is CASSPRQGTYEQYV. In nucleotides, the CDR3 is TGTGCCAGCTCCCCCCGACAGGGCACCTACGAGCAGTACGTC.

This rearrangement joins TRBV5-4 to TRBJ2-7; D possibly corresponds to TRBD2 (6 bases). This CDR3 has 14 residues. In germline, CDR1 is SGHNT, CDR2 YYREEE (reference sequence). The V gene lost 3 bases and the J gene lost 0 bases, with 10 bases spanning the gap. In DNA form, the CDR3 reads TGTGCCAGCAGCTACATGGGGGGCTCCTACGAGCAGTACTTC. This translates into CASSYMGGSYEQYF.

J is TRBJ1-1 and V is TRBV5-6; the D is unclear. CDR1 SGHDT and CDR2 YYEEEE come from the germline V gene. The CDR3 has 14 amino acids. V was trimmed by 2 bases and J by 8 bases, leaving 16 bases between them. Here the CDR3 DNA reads TGTGCCAGCAGCTTAGTTCCGGTGGGTAGCGAAGCTTTCTTT. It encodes CASSLVPVGSEAFF.

The CDR3 DNA is TGTGCCAGCTCACAGGCGACTAGCACAGATACGCAGTATTTT. Its translation: CASSQATSTDTQYF. The chain recombines TRBV18 with TRBJ2-3; no clear D gene. Germline V gene sequence: CDR1 KGHSH, CDR2 LQKENI. V was trimmed by 4 bases and J by 0 bases, leaving 8 bases between them. This CDR3 comprises 14 residues. The full variable domain, its missing parts supplied by reference TRBV18 and TRBJ2-3, is NAGVMQNPRHLVRRRGQEARLRCSPMKGHSHVYWYRQLPEEGLKFMVYLQKENIIDESGMPKERFSAEFPKEGPSILRIQQVVRGDSAAYFCASSQATSTDTQYFGPGTRLTVL.

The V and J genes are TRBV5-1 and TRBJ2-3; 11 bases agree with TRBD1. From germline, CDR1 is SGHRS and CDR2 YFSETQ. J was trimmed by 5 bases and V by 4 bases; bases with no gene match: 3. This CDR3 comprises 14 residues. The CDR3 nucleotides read TGCGCCAGCAGCGGACAGGGGGCTGGAGATACGCAGTATTTT. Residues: CASSGQGAGDTQYF.

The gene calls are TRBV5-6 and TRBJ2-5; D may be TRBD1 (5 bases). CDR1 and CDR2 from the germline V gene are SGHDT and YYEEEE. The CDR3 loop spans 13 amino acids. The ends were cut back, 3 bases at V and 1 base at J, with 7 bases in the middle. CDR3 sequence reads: CASSSTVQETQYF. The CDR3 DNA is TGTGCCAGCAGCTCGACAGTCCAAGAGACCCAGTACTTC.

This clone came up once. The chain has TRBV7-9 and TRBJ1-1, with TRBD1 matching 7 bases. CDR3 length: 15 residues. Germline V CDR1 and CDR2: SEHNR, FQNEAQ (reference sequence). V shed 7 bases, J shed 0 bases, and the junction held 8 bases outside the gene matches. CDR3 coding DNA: TGTGCCAGCATCCCAGCGACAGGGCTGAACACTGAAGCTTTCTTT. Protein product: CASIPATGLNTEAFF.

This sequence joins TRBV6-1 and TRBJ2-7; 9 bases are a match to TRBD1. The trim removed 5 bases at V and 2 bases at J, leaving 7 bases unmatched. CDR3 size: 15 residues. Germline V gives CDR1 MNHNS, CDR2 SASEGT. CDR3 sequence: CASSPGTGIAYEQYF. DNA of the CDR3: TGTGCCAGCAGTCCCGGGACAGGGATCGCCTACGAGCAGTACTTC.

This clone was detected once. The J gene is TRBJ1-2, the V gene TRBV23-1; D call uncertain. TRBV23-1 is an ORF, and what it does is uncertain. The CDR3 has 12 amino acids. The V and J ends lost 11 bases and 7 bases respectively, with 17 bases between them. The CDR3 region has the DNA TGCGCCCGCCGATCTACGGAGGGTGGCTACACCTTC. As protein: CARRSTEGGYTF.

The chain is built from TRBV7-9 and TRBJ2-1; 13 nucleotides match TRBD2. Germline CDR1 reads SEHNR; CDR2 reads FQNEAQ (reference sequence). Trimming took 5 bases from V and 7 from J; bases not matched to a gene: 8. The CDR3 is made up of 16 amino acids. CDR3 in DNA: TGTGCCAGCAGCCCAGGACTAGCGGGGGAGATGAATGAGCAGTTCTTC. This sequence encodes CASSPGLAGEMNEQFF.